This T cell receptor (beta chain) came from a study of T-cell memory formation after mild COVID-19. Overall study context: The two donors had largely donor-specific TCR clusters. Study observations and caveats: Clones contracting over day 15 to 85 were CD4/CD8 balanced, with later expanders leaning CD4+. Cross-reactive memory seemingly joined, as some responding clones were found in pre-infection memory.

The CDR3 covers 12 residues. V was shortened by 2 bases and J by 4 bases, with 8 bases between the two germline ends. Germline V lookup: CDR1 GTSNPN, CDR2 SVGIG (reference sequence). On this clonotype itself: Its target is unknown.

Constant-segment-primed 5'RACE gave TCR alpha and TCR beta cDNA libraries with sample barcodes and UMIs. MiXCR, applied by TCRdb to the 5' RACE reads, yields one record per CDR3 protein. The data hold roughly 400,000 distinct CDR3 sequences, with more than 20% observed a single time. The chain carries TRBV30 and TRBJ2-5; D is ambiguous. The TCR sequence derives from an adult woman who had mild COVID-19 (a few samples of this study predate the infection). Cell type and time point are not known. Sequenced sample: PBMCs or a T cell subset sorted from them (not recorded which). The CDR3 DNA reads TGTGCCTGGAGTTCGAACTCAGAGACCCAGTACTTC. This encodes CAWSSNSETQYF.